This entry describes one TCR beta chain. TCRdb re-called the 5' RACE reads through MiXCR, storing one row per CDR3 protein. The repertoire has under 100,000 distinct CDR3 sequences, approximately 8.6% of them found once; the top ten carry roughly 7.2%. This sample is drawn from a study of spatial heterogeneity in lung cancer. V trimming: 0 bases; J trimming: 8 bases; junction bases outside the gene matches: 2. This CDR3 comprises 15 residues. Germline V lookup: CDR1 SGHRS, CDR2 YFSETQ. Time point noted: sample taken at primary tumor resection. Unsorted whole RNA samples from tumor, nontumor lung or frozen PBMC were sequenced.

The chain uses TRBV5-1 and TRBJ1-4, with 12 bases matching TRBD1. The clonotype originates from a male donor with early-stage non-small cell lung cancer. The sample in question was PBMCs, obtained at surgery. The CDR3 region is CASSLDGTGGEKLFF. Here the CDR3 DNA reads TGCGCCAGCAGCTTGGATGGGACAGGGGGCGAAAAACTGTTTTTT.